The entry below describes one T cell receptor (beta chain). Which antigen it targets is not known. Qualities for individual bases were not recorded, and no much larger clone is one base off. From its cysteine to its phenylalanine, the CDR3 spans 17 amino acids. Here the CDR3 DNA is all that survives: 51 bases in frame from base 1. From V the trimming removes 2 bases and from J it removes 6 bases, while the gene matches leave 10 bases of the junction unaccounted for. According to the germline V gene, CDR1 reads SGHRS and CDR2 reads YFSETQ. The CDR3 regions of human TCRbeta chains were analyzed by immunosequencing. On the authors' methods: TCRs in the repertoires were compared against a reference library of SARS-CoV-2-specific TCRs that had been generated with the MIRA antigen-specificity platform. Breadth meant the fraction of unique TCRs that were SARS-CoV-2-associated, whereas depth meant the fraction of total T cells that were SARS-CoV-2-associated. Using the MIRA data, each spike-specific TCR was assigned both to the spike region to which the TCR was reactive and to a CD4 or CD8 class. Log10-transformed breadth and depth values were compared by one-way ANOVA with Sidak's multiple comparisons tests. Sourced from immuneACCESS, this table was stored by TCRdb with only in-frame sequences that have V and J called. A share of the clones is absent; for the studies checked, an unresolved V gene accounts for under half, and the remainder has no known explanation. V and J calls and clone size are copied from that table; D and trimming were computed from the DNA. For this sample there are 150,000 or so clones; around 90% appear just once. About 2.1% of the sample goes to the ten largest clones.

Sample time point, as interpreted from the label and publication: baseline before first vaccination. Vaccinee samples were obtained from the UK trials COV001 and COV002, which included a single-blind randomized controlled phase 2/3 trial of AZD1222 (ChAdOx1 nCoV-19) in healthy adults. Trial participant PBMC samples were collected at day 0 and day 28 after the second dose for TCRbeta chain sequencing. This sample was included in a study of T cell responses to AZD1222 COVID-19 vaccine (dated by TCRdb to about 2021). A note on the overall study: AZD1222 recipients with second doses at about 4 weeks or about 12 weeks were pooled, because spike-specific TCR depth and breadth did not differ between schedules. Trial participants were enrolled by age into subgroups of 18-55, 56-69 and 70-plus years, and about 150, 27 and 61 TCR-sequenced participants, respectively, were included in these subgroups. A total of 230 or so trial participants underwent TCR sequencing, of whom some 210 received two doses of AZD1222 and about 25 received two doses of the MenACWY control vaccine.

What the study reported, not specific to this receptor: Participants were mostly white British and included more females than males, and it was suggested by the authors that clonal diversity may have been underestimated. The 56-69-year group was small, and its depth increase did not reach significance, likely because of low power. Reportedly, close to half of the unique spike-specific TCRs recognized epitopes lying outside the regions that are mutated in the B.1.351 and B.1.1.7 variants. Because no samples from the day 14 peak response were available, repertoires could be characterized only after the peak T cell response. Conclusions about previously exposed vaccinees are limited, since just 6 or 7 AZD1222 recipients were seropositive for SARS-CoV-2 at baseline. After two AZD1222 doses, spike-specific TCR breadth and depth were significantly higher than at day 0 and than in MenACWY recipients. The whole spike protein was spanned by vaccine-associated CD4 TCRs, and dominant responses were seen in regions 160-218 and 743-854.

The chain was built from TRBV5-1 and TRBJ2-1, with 11 bases in between that match TRBD1. The TCR sequence derives from an adult in good health. Sequenced here: peripheral blood, sampled on day 0 of AZD1222 vaccination. The bases are TGCGCCAGCAGCTTAAACGGCTGGACAGGGGGCTTCAATGAGCAGTTCTTC. This sequence encodes CASSLNGWTGGFNEQFF.